These 26 T cell receptor beta chains came from one sample sequenced in a study of OX40 agonist ivuxolimab in advanced cancers. Libraries were prepared through the immunoSEQ multiplex PCR assay. Entries here come from immuneACCESS through TCRdb and include only in-frame sequences with V and J called. Some clones fail to appear in such tables; in the studies checked, an unresolved V gene covers under half of the shortfall, and the cause of the remainder is unknown. The table for this sample lists 74,000 or so clones; 85% to 95% of them were counted only once. The ten biggest clones cover about 0.34% of the sample. The sample here was CD4+ or CD8+ T cells sorted from blood, taken in a trial of the OX40 agonist ivuxolimab. The source of these receptors is an adult with an advanced solid tumor such as melanoma, head and neck, liver or kidney cancer.

The chain is built from TRBV11-3 and TRBJ2-1; no clear D gene. The CDR3 consists of 13 residues. The V end lost 8 bases, the J end lost 10 bases, and 18 bases lay between the germline ends. CDR1 is SGHNT, CDR2 YENEEA, per germline. The CDR3 nucleotides are TGTGCCAGCGGTATTGGCTGGGGTGGGGAGCAGTTCTTC. It specifies CASGIGWGGEQFF.

This clone was observed once. The chain links TRBV7-2 to TRBJ2-1; D remains ambiguous. The CDR3 runs 16 residues. Germline CDR1 is SGHTA and CDR2 is FQGNSA. The V end lost 0 bases, the J end lost 0 bases, and 9 bases lay between the germline ends. The CDR3 DNA reads TGTGCCAGCAGCTTAGCGCCGGTAGCCTCCTACAATGAGCAGTTCTTC. Translating it yields CASSLAPVASYNEQFF.

J is TRBJ1-1 and V is TRBV2; D remains ambiguous. CDR3 size: 11 residues. Germline CDR1 is SNHLY and CDR2 is FYNNEI. Trimming removed 7 bases from V and 4 bases from J, with 7 bases in between. The CDR3 DNA reads TGTGCCAGCACCCCATTCACTGAAGCTTTCTTT. Translating gives CASTPFTEAFF.

The chain combines TRBV28 with TRBJ2-1; D not resolved. Germline V gives CDR1 MDHEN, CDR2 SYDVKM. The ends were cut back, 2 bases at V and 0 bases at J, with 11 bases in the middle. The CDR3 has 16 amino acids. CDR3 in amino acids: CASSLVDGSSYNEQFF. Written as DNA, the CDR3 is TGTGCCAGCAGTTTAGTTGACGGAAGCTCCTACAATGAGCAGTTCTTC.

This clone was seen only once. V and J are TRBV4-3 and TRBJ2-7; the D gene is possibly TRBD1 (6 bases). The CDR3 contains 13 residues. CDR1 and CDR2 (germline): LGHNA, YSLEER. V dropped 0 bases and J dropped 6 bases, with 9 bases sitting between them. The CDR3 sequence: CASSQEWGREQYF. The CDR3, as DNA: TGCGCCAGCAGCCAAGAATGGGGGCGCGAGCAGTACTTC.

The genes are TRBV7-8 and TRBJ1-1; the D gene is possibly TRBD1 (6 bases). The V end was cut by 5 bases, the J end by 3 bases, with 10 bases between. The CDR3 consists of 13 residues. Germline V lookup: CDR1 SGHVS, CDR2 FQNEAQ. The CDR3 reads CASSANRDTEAFF. CDR3 coding DNA: TGTGCCAGCAGCGCAAACAGGGACACTGAAGCTTTCTTT.

The V call is TRBV9, the J call TRBJ2-1; D is uncertain. There are 15 residues in the CDR3. V was clipped by 3 bases and J by 0 bases, with 10 bases between them. Germline V gene sequence: CDR1 SGDLS, CDR2 YYNGEE. As DNA, the CDR3 is TGTGCCAGCAGCGAGAGTCAAGACTCCTACAATGAGCAGTTCTTC. Its protein product is CASSESQDSYNEQFF.

The rearrangement joins TRBV2 to TRBJ2-5; D unclear. CDR1 and CDR2 (germline): SNHLY, FYNNEI. The CDR3 extends over 14 amino acids. V shed 6 bases and J shed 2 bases, with 13 bases lying between them. The CDR3 spells CASSPRRGQETQYF. In DNA form, the CDR3 reads TGTGCCAGCAGCCCGAGGCGCGGACAAGAGACCCAGTACTTC. The full variable domain, with the rest looked up from reference TRBV2 and TRBJ2-5, is EPEVTQTPSHQVTQMGQEVILRCVPISNHLYFYWYRQILGQKVEFLVSFYNNEISEKSEIFDDQFSVERPDGSNFTLKIRSTKLEDSAMYFCASSPRRGQETQYFGPGTRLLVL.

This sequence joins TRBV10-3 and TRBJ1-1; D is undetermined. V lost 0 bases and J lost 4, with 15 bases in between. Germline values: CDR1 ENHRY, CDR2 SYGVKD. The CDR3 spans 16 residues. CDR3 sequence (DNA): TGTGCCATCAGTGAGTCGGGGTCCCCACCCAGCACTGAAGCTTTCTTT. The encoded protein is CAISESGSPPSTEAFF.

The V gene is TRBV4-3, the J gene TRBJ2-2, with D hard to call. The CDR3 is 14 amino acids. V was trimmed by 1 base and J by 7 bases, leaving 10 bases between them. Germline CDR1 reads LGHNA; CDR2 reads YSLEER. The CDR3: CASSQGGKVGELFF. The CDR3 nucleotides are TGCGCCAGCAGCCAAGGTGGGAAGGTCGGGGAGCTGTTTTTT.

The chain links TRBV11-2 to TRBJ1-1; 8 bases map to TRBD1. This CDR3 is built from 13 residues. In germline, CDR1 is SGHAT, CDR2 FQNNGV. The junction had 4 bases not matched to a gene; V was cut back by 5 bases and J by 5 bases. The CDR3 DNA reads as TGTGCCAGCAGCGGACAGGGTAGTACTGAAGCTTTCTTT. The encoded protein is CASSGQGSTEAFF.

The rearrangement uses TRBV10-3 and TRBJ2-1; D unclear. Germline V gene sequence: CDR1 ENHRY, CDR2 SYGVKD. The CDR3 spans 14 residues. Trimming left V 0 bases short and J 4 bases short, with 7 bases between. The CDR3 spells CAISESTDYNEQFF. CDR3 DNA sequence: TGTGCCATCAGTGAGTCGACGGATTACAATGAGCAGTTCTTC.

In its sample, this clone was seen a few times. V and J are TRBV19 and TRBJ1-4; 10 nucleotides match TRBD1. The CDR3 length is 15 residues. Germline values: CDR1 LNHDA, CDR2 SQIVND (reference sequence). Germline trimming cut 5 bases from V and 5 bases from J; bases unmatched to any gene: 5. The chain's CDR3 is CASSPMGQGNEKLFF. In DNA form, the CDR3 reads TGTGCCAGTAGTCCAATGGGACAGGGGAATGAAAAACTGTTTTTT.

This clone was counted only a few times. The chain couples TRBV6-6 to TRBJ2-7; D possibly corresponds to TRBD1 (5 bases). CDR1 and CDR2 (germline): MNHNY, SVGAGI (reference sequence). Trimming took off 4 bases at V and 5 bases at J, with 6 bases between the two ends. This CDR3 region has 11 residues. The CDR3 nucleotides read TGTGCCAGCAGTTGGACAAACGAGCAGTACTTC. This sequence encodes CASSWTNEQYF.

The chain carries TRBV29-1 and TRBJ2-1; TRBD2 matches at 7 bases. The CDR3 runs to 13 residues. V lost 6 bases and J lost 5; bases outside the gene matches: 7. Germline CDR1 and CDR2: SQVTM and ANQGSEA. For the CDR3, the DNA is TGCAGCGTATGGGGGAGGGAGAACAATGAGCAGTTCTTC. Its translation is CSVWGRENNEQFF.

This clone has just one count. The chain employs TRBV7-8 and TRBJ1-1; possibly TRBD1 for D (5 bases). V was shortened by 5 bases and J by 4 bases, with 11 bases between the two germline ends. This CDR3 has 13 residues. Germline assignment: CDR1 SGHVS and CDR2 FQNEAQ. CDR3 in amino acids: CASSPGLGTEAFF. CDR3 coding DNA: TGTGCCAGCAGCCCAGGGTTGGGCACTGAAGCTTTCTTT.

This clone was recorded only once. CDR3 sequence: CASSDFTAGGLGTNEKLFF. The CDR3 nucleotides read TGCGCCAGCAGTGACTTCACGGCAGGGGGCCTTGGAACTAATGAAAAACTGTTTTTT. This chain joins TRBV10-1 and TRBJ1-4; TRBD1 agrees at 8 bases. The CDR3 spans 19 residues. The ends lost 3 bases at V and 1 base at J; junction bases unmatched: 13. Germline-derived CDR1 and CDR2 are WNHNN and SYGVQD (reference sequence).

The rearrangement links TRBV7-3 to TRBJ2-2, with D perhaps TRBD1 (5 bases). V lost 1 base and J lost 5, with 11 bases in between. The CDR3 is made up of 15 amino acids. CDR1 is SGHTA and CDR2 is FQGTGA in the germline V gene. The CDR3 loop reads CASSLMQGGTGELFF. The CDR3 nucleotides read TGTGCCAGCAGCTTAATGCAGGGTGGGACCGGGGAGCTGTTTTTT.

The CDR3 loop reads CASSESGTPNYGYTF. The CDR3 DNA sequence: TGTGCCAGCAGTGAGTCCGGGACACCGAACTATGGCTACACCTTC. The chain couples TRBV6-6 to TRBJ1-2, with D possibly matching TRBD1 (6 bases). Trimming shortened V by 5 bases and J by 2 bases, and 15 bases separated the two germline ends. This CDR3 comprises 15 residues. Germline values: CDR1 MNHNY, CDR2 SVGAGI (reference sequence).

The genes are TRBV5-4 and TRBJ2-3; a possible D gene is TRBD1 (5 bases). Trimming left V 1 base short and J 1 base short, with 7 bases between. Germline V lookup: CDR1 SGHNT, CDR2 YYREEE (reference sequence). The CDR3 totals 14 residues. DNA of the CDR3: TGTGCCAGCAGCTTGTCCAGGGGCACAGATACGCAGTATTTT. It specifies CASSLSRGTDTQYF.

The rearrangement links TRBV6-5 to TRBJ1-5; 8 bases line up with TRBD1. The length of the CDR3 is 15 residues. CDR1 and CDR2 (germline): MNHEY, SVGAGI. V was pared by 6 bases and J by 6 bases, with 10 bases of the junction left unmatched. The CDR3 region has the DNA TGTGCCAGCAGCACCTCCGGACAGGGCAGTCAGCCCCAGCATTTT. It yields the protein CASSTSGQGSQPQHF.

The gene calls are TRBV11-3 and TRBJ1-1; D is possibly TRBD1 (5 bases). Per germline, CDR1 SGHNT and CDR2 YENEEA. This CDR3 has 14 amino acids. V was trimmed by 3 bases and J by 1 base, leaving 9 bases between them. The CDR3 spells CASSFSGANTEAFF. The CDR3 DNA follows: TGTGCCAGCAGCTTCTCCGGGGCGAACACTGAAGCTTTCTTT. Together with reference TRBV11-3 and TRBJ1-1, the CDR3 gives the full variable domain: EAGVVQSPRYKIIEKKQPVAFWCNPISGHNTLYWYLQNLGQGPELLIRYENEEAVDDSQLPKDRFSAERLKGVDSTLKIQPAELGDSAVYLCASSFSGANTEAFFGQGTRLTVV.

J is TRBJ2-1 and V is TRBV10-3, with 11 bases matching TRBD2. The CDR3 is 16 residues long. Germline V gene sequence: CDR1 ENHRY, CDR2 SYGVKD. The trim removed 4 bases at V and 2 bases at J, leaving 4 bases unmatched. The CDR3 reads CAISGGTSGAYNEQFF. The CDR3 coding sequence is TGTGCCATCAGTGGCGGGACTAGCGGAGCCTACAATGAGCAGTTCTTC.

This sequence joins TRBV10-1 and TRBJ2-5; TRBD1 might be the D (6 bases). Germline V gene lookup returns CDR1 WNHNN and CDR2 SYGVQD (reference sequence). This CDR3 contains 13 residues. V was cut by 3 bases and J by 5 bases, with 10 bases left in between. CDR3 region: CASSEQGSETQYF. DNA of the CDR3: TGCGCCAGCAGTGAACAGGGCTCGGAGACCCAGTACTTC.

CDR3 DNA sequence: TGTGCCAGCAGCCCCTTGAGGGGCCAAGAGACCCAGTACTTC. This encodes CASSPLRGQETQYF. V usage is TRBV5-8 and J usage is TRBJ2-5; D may correspond to TRBD1 or TRBD2 (5 bases each). CDR1 is SGHTS and CDR2 is YDEGEE in the germline V gene. V was pared by 4 bases and J by 1 base, with 11 bases between. This CDR3 contains 14 residues.

This clone was detected only once. The gene calls are TRBV5-4 and TRBJ1-3; D unclear. V lost 0 bases and J 4 bases, leaving 11 bases between the germline ends. Germline CDR1 SGHNT, CDR2 YYREEE (reference sequence). The CDR3 length is 15 residues. The CDR3, as DNA: TGTGCCAGCAGCTTGGACGGGAGTTCAGGAAACACCATATATTTT. This translates into CASSLDGSSGNTIYF.